A single sample is the source of the 10 T cell receptor beta chains below, sequenced in a study of shared clonotypes between healthy human individuals. Some clones are missing from TCRdb's copy, which holds only in-frame ones; the method was immunoSEQ multiplex PCR. The table records about 2.3 million clones, 85% to 95% of them present only once. The sequencing input was naive CD4+ T cells from PBMCs. Sample subset: CD45RA+ positively selected. The receptors shown here come from a man between 18 and 35 years old in good health. Some clones in this sample may be carry-over from other donors' samples.

This clone was recorded only once. This chain joins TRBV28 and TRBJ2-5; TRBD1 is a possible D gene (5 bases). Germline loops: CDR1 MDHEN, CDR2 SYDVKM. This CDR3 has 15 residues. The V end lost 6 bases, the J end lost 1 base, and 15 bases lay between the germline ends. The DNA for the CDR3 is TGTGCCAGCAGCCCCCCGACAGTAGGCCAAGAGACCCAGTACTTC. Its translation: CASSPPTVGQETQYF.

The V call is TRBV28, the J call TRBJ2-3; D possibly corresponds to TRBD2 (5 bases). CDR1 MDHEN and CDR2 SYDVKM come from the germline V gene. V dropped 4 bases and J dropped 6 bases, with 11 bases sitting between them. This CDR3 comprises 13 residues. CDR3 loop: CASSSPWRDTQYF. In nucleotides, the CDR3 is TGTGCCAGCAGTTCCCCCTGGAGGGATACGCAGTATTTT.

This chain joins TRBV18 and TRBJ2-7; TRBD1 aligns across 9 bases. CDR1 and CDR2 from the germline V gene are KGHSH and LQKENI. Trimming at V came to 3 bases and at J to 5 bases, leaving 8 bases not matched to a gene. The CDR3 totals 15 residues. For the CDR3, the DNA is TGTGCCAGCTCACCGGGACAGGGTTTGGTTCACGAGCAGTACTTC. Translated, it gives CASSPGQGLVHEQYF.

The genes are TRBV9 and TRBJ2-2, with 7 bases matching TRBD1. Per the germline V gene, CDR1 is SGDLS and CDR2 is YYNGEE. CDR3 length: 16 residues. With V trimmed by 4 bases and J by 4 bases, 10 bases remained unmatched. CDR3 in amino acids: CASSSRQGEITGELFF. CDR3 in DNA: TGTGCCAGCAGCTCGAGACAGGGAGAAATCACCGGGGAGCTGTTTTTT.

This clone showed up just once. This chain links TRBV28 with TRBJ1-3, with D uncertain. CDR1 MDHEN and CDR2 SYDVKM come from the germline V gene. Trimming left V 7 bases short and J 11 bases short, with 15 bases between. The CDR3 length is 12 residues. CDR3 DNA sequence: TGTGCCAGCAACCGTTTAGCAGGTGCCATATATTTT. Its translation is CASNRLAGAIYF.

The chain uses TRBV4-1 and TRBJ2-2; 11 positions match TRBD1. Germline V gene sequence: CDR1 MGHRA, CDR2 YSYEKL. The CDR3 contains 20 residues. The ends lost 4 bases at V and 1 base at J; junction bases unmatched: 14. CDR3 sequence: CASSRQIRDRGRVNTGELFF. The CDR3, as DNA: TGCGCCAGCAGCCGGCAGATTCGGGACAGGGGGAGAGTGAACACCGGGGAGCTGTTTTTT.

A word on this clone: The same CDR3 can be traced to other DNA sequences in this sample. The rearrangement links TRBV7-2 to TRBJ2-2; no firm D call. The germline CDR1 and CDR2 sequences are SGHTA and FQGNSA. The CDR3 consists of 13 residues. Trimming shortened V by 1 base and J by 4 bases, and 4 bases separated the two germline ends. The CDR3 sequence is CASSLVSTGELFF. CDR3 coding DNA: TGTGCCAGCAGCTTAGTTTCCACCGGGGAGCTGTTTTTT.

The chain uses TRBV7-9 and TRBJ2-5; no clear D. The V gene's germline CDR1 is SEHNR and CDR2 FQNEAQ (reference sequence). The CDR3 contains 13 residues. Trimming removed 2 bases at V and 3 bases at J, with 7 bases between. The CDR3 bases are TGTGCCAGCAGCTTAATTGCGGAAGAGACCCAGTACTTC. Its translation: CASSLIAEETQYF.

The chain is built from TRBV4-1 and TRBJ2-7; the match to TRBD2 covers 9 bases. Germline V gene sequence: CDR1 MGHRA, CDR2 YSYEKL. This CDR3 has 16 amino acids. V lost 1 base and J lost 5; bases outside the gene matches: 9. The CDR3 reads CASSQGVAGGVDEQYF. The CDR3 DNA reads as TGCGCCAGCAGCCAAGGGGTGGCGGGAGGGGTCGACGAGCAGTACTTC.

V usage is TRBV2 and J usage is TRBJ1-3; D remains ambiguous. The CDR3 is made up of 14 amino acids. Trimming took 3 bases from V and 0 from J, leaving 6 bases between them. Germline V CDR1 and CDR2: SNHLY, FYNNEI. CDR3 sequence reads: CASSEADSGNTIYF. CDR3 in DNA: TGTGCCAGCAGTGAGGCCGACTCTGGAAACACCATATATTTT.